This T cell receptor (beta chain) derives from a study of CD8 T cells in ankylosing spondylitis. The study's findings and limits: Disease-associated clonotypes exhibited CD8+ identity and were relatively infrequent in peripheral blood.

Quantitative barcoded 5'-RACE was used to prepare TCR beta libraries. TCRdb fed the 5' RACE reads into MiXCR, producing one record per CDR3 protein. The sample consists of 250,000 to 400,000 distinct CDR3 sequences, roughly 12% of them appearing once. This CDR3 is 15 amino acids long. Germline lookup yields CDR1 MNHNS and CDR2 SASEGT. After removal of 5 bases from V and 3 bases from J, the junction contained 3 bases not matched to a gene. At least ten counts were recorded for this clonotype. Its antigen is not known. This TCR came from a female donor with ankylosing spondylitis or in good health (not recorded which). Sequenced: blood, either unsorted or a sorted T cell fraction (not recorded which). The chain is built from TRBV6-1 and TRBJ2-3; 12 bases map to TRBD2. The CDR3 loop reads CASSKTSGRTDTQYF. CDR3 coding DNA: TGTGCCAGCAGTAAAACTAGCGGGAGGACAGATACGCAGTATTTT.